A single sample is the source of the 18 T cell receptor beta chains below, sequenced in a study of Graves' ophthalmopathy and Graves' hyperthyroidism. Amplified TCR beta CDR3 regions were obtained using RNA transcripts as template. Second-round multiplex PCR followed a first-round RT-PCR using HTBI primers. TCRdb processed the multiplex PCR reads anew with MiXCR; each CDR3 protein has one entry. Among around 1,200,000 distinct CDR3 sequences listed, approximately 35% were seen once. Specimen: peripheral blood or thyroid tissue (not recorded which). Every receptor here comes from an adult man with Graves' hyperthyroidism.

This sequence joins TRBV7-9 and TRBJ2-2, with D possibly being TRBD1 or TRBD2 (5 bases each). The CDR3 sequence is 15 residues long. Germline V lookup: CDR1 SEHNR, CDR2 FQNEAQ (reference sequence). V dropped 8 bases and J dropped 2 bases, with 15 bases sitting between them. In DNA, the CDR3 is TGTGCCAGCGAACCACGGGACCAAAACACCGGGGAGCTGTTTTTT. It is translated as CASEPRDQNTGELFF.

The chain recombines TRBV9 with TRBJ2-7, with TRBD2 as a possible D gene (5 bases). The CDR3 covers 15 residues. The germline V and J ends were trimmed by 0 bases and 2 bases, with 12 bases remaining between them. The V gene's germline CDR1 is SGDLS and CDR2 YYNGEE. CDR3 nucleotide sequence: TGTGCCAGCAGCGTAGAGGTGGGAGATACCTACGAGCAGTACTTC. It codes for CASSVEVGDTYEQYF.

This clonotype occurred many times. This sequence joins TRBV20-1 and TRBJ1-2, with D perhaps matching TRBD1 (5 bases). V gave up 0 bases and J gave up 2 bases, with 10 bases separating them. Germline assignment: CDR1 DFQATT and CDR2 SNEGSKA (reference sequence). There are 14 residues in the CDR3. CDR3 loop: CSARDQTGNYGYTF. CDR3 bases: TGCAGTGCTAGAGATCAAACAGGAAACTATGGCTACACCTTC.

This clonotype was seen only a few times. One base away lies a much larger clone, so this may be a sequencing read error. V is TRBV6-5 and J is TRBJ1-4, with 11 nucleotides matching TRBD1. Looked up from germline, CDR1 is MNHEY and CDR2 is SVGAGI. There are 15 residues in the CDR3. V shed 6 bases and J 6 bases; nucleotides not matched to a gene: 6. The CDR3 loop reads CASSCRTGGDEKLFF. The CDR3 DNA is TGTGCCAGCAGCTGCCGGACAGGGGGCGATGAAAAACTGTTTTTT.

The chain recombines TRBV7-2 with TRBJ2-7; 13 bases map to TRBD2. TRBJ2-1 explains the end of the DNA better; the J call may be wrong. The CDR3 is made up of 14 amino acids. Germline CDR1 reads SGHTA; CDR2 reads FQGNSA. CDR3 sequence: CASSPGLAGNEQFF. The CDR3 DNA follows: TGTGCCAGCAGCCCGGGACTAGCGGGGAATGAGCAGTTCTTC.

The chain couples TRBV3-1 to TRBJ2-5; 7 nucleotides agree with TRBD1. J gave up 5 bases and V 7 bases, and 10 bases lay outside the gene matches. CDR1 LGHDT and CDR2 YNNKEL come from the germline V gene (reference sequence). This CDR3 contains 14 residues. CDR3 in amino acids: CASTLQGSWETQYF. CDR3 nucleotides: TGTGCCAGCACCTTACAGGGGTCCTGGGAGACCCAGTACTTC.

Remarks on this clonotype: One end of the junction is discordant with germline, which a read error may explain. The genes are TRBV9 and TRBJ1-6; no clear D. CDR1 and CDR2 from the germline V gene are SGDLS and YYNGEE. The CDR3 loop spans 13 amino acids. The CDR3, as DNA: TGTGTCAGCAGCAACCATCAAAATTCACCCCTCCACTTT. Translation gives CVSSNHQNSPLHF.

This sequence joins TRBV25-1 and TRBJ1-5; TRBD1 aligns across 12 bases. The germline V gene encodes CDR1 MGHDK and CDR2 SYGVNS. V lost 6 bases and J lost 7; bases outside the gene matches: 4. The CDR3 covers 14 residues. The CDR3 loop reads CASRGQGARQPQHF. DNA of the CDR3: TGTGCCAGCAGGGGACAGGGGGCCCGGCAGCCCCAGCATTTT.

A few counts support this clonotype. The rearrangement links TRBV4-2 to TRBJ1-5, with D perhaps matching TRBD1 (5 bases). The germline V and J ends were trimmed by 3 bases and 4 bases, with 13 bases remaining between them. The CDR3 sequence is 15 residues long. Germline lookup yields CDR1 LGHNA and CDR2 YNFKEQ. The CDR3 DNA reads as TGTGCCAGCAGCCAGGCGGGACGGCAAAATCAGCCCCAGCATTTT. Its translation: CASSQAGRQNQPQHF.

V is TRBV2 and J is TRBJ1-1, with D maybe TRBD1 (5 bases). The V gene's germline CDR1 is SNHLY and CDR2 FYNNEI. CDR3 length: 15 residues. Trimming left V 7 bases short and J 3 bases short, with 18 bases between. The CDR3 DNA reads TGTGCCAGCAACGCCAGGGCCTATAGGGACACTGAAGCTTTCTTT. Amino acids: CASNARAYRDTEAFF.

V is TRBV9 and J is TRBJ2-7, with 11 positions matching TRBD2. Germline assignment: CDR1 SGDLS and CDR2 YYNGEE. The CDR3 is 15 amino acids. V lost 0 bases, J lost 3 bases, and 2 bases stayed unmatched. The CDR3 nucleotides read TGTGCCAGCAGCGTAGCTAGCGGGAGGTTCTACGAGCAGTACTTC. Amino acids: CASSVASGRFYEQYF.

The V call is TRBV2, the J call TRBJ2-7, with D tentatively TRBD2 (5 bases). CDR3 size: 13 residues. V was shortened by 6 bases and J by 4 bases, with 13 bases between the two germline ends. The germline V gene encodes CDR1 SNHLY and CDR2 FYNNEI. The DNA for the CDR3 is TGTGCCAGCAGACCCACCCGCGGGTACGAGCAGTACTTC. Encoded protein: CASRPTRGYEQYF.

This clonotype came up many times. CDR3 protein: CASSRLPPTGRETYGYTF. The CDR3 nucleotides are TGTGCCAGCAGCCGCCTCCCGCCGACAGGGAGGGAAACCTATGGCTACACCTTC. The chain carries TRBV7-8 and TRBJ1-2, with 7 nucleotides matching TRBD1. Per the germline V gene, CDR1 is SGHVS and CDR2 is FQNEAQ. Losses at the gene ends were 5 bases for V and 4 bases for J; bases not matched to a gene: 19. The CDR3 consists of 18 residues.

This clonotype is a singleton in its sample. V usage is TRBV19 and J usage is TRBJ2-5, with D possibly being TRBD1 or TRBD2 (6 bases each). CDR1 is LNHDA, CDR2 SQIVND, per germline (reference sequence). This CDR3 spans 14 amino acids. Trimming took 4 bases from V and 5 from J, leaving 14 bases between them. The CDR3 region has the DNA TGTGCCAGTAGTAGAGGAGGGGGATTGGAGACCCAGTACTTC. It is translated as CASSRGGGLETQYF.

This chain joins TRBV10-3 and TRBJ1-6; possible D gene TRBD1, 5 bases. The CDR3 spans 13 residues. Deletions cut 7 bases from V and 9 bases from J, with 13 bases between. Germline V gene sequence: CDR1 ENHRY, CDR2 SYGVKD. CDR3 sequence reads: CAINPGQGSPLHF. The CDR3 region has the DNA TGTGCCATCAACCCAGGGCAAGGTTCACCCCTCCACTTT.

This clonotype appeared many times. The rearrangement joins TRBV5-8 to TRBJ1-2; possible D gene TRBD1, 5 bases. This CDR3 is 12 amino acids long. With 3 bases removed from V and 7 bases from J, the gap between germline ends came to 10 bases. Germline CDR1 SGHTS, CDR2 YDEGEE. The CDR3 loop reads CASSWDAGGYTF. The CDR3 DNA reads as TGTGCCAGCAGCTGGGACGCCGGTGGCTACACCTTC. Complete variable domain (other parts from reference TRBV5-8 and TRBJ1-2): EAGVTQSPTHLIKTRGQQATLRCSPISGHTSVYWYQQALGLGLQFLLWYDEGEERNRGNFPPRFSGRQFPNYSSELNVNALELEDSALYLCASSWDAGGYTFGSGTRLTVV.

Many counts were recorded for this clonotype. The gene calls are TRBV11-2 and TRBJ1-2; TRBD1 is a possible D gene (5 bases). The germline CDR1 and CDR2 sequences are SGHAT and FQNNGV. This CDR3 has 16 amino acids. Trimming shortened V by 5 bases and J by 4 bases, and 20 bases separated the two germline ends. CDR3 sequence reads: CASSEWGPVGAYGYTF. The CDR3 DNA reads as TGTGCCAGCAGCGAATGGGGCCCGGTTGGAGCCTATGGCTACACCTTC.

This clonotype was recorded many times. V and J are TRBV20-1 and TRBJ2-7, with 10 bases identical to TRBD2. CDR1 is DFQATT and CDR2 is SNEGSKA in the germline V gene (reference sequence). This CDR3 is 13 amino acids long. The V and J ends lost 3 bases and 6 bases, in that order; junction bases with no gene match: 5. For the CDR3, the DNA is TGCAGTGCTAGCGTCCTAGCGGGAGTCGAGCAGTACTTC. Translating gives CSASVLAGVEQYF.